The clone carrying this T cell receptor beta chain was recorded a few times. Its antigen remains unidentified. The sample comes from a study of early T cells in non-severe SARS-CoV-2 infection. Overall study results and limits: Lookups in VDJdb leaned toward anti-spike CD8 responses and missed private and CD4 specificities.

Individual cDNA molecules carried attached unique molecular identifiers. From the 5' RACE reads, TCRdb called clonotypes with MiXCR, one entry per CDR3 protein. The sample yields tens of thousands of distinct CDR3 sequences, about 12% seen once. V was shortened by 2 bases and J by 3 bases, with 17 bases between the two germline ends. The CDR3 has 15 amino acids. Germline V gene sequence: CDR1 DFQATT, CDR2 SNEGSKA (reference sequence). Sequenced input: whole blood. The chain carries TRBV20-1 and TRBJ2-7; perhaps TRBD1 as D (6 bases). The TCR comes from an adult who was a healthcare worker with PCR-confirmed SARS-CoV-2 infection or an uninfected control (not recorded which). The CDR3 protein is CSARSQTGFLYEQYF. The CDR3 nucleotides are TGCAGTGCTAGATCCCAGACAGGTTTCCTCTACGAGCAGTACTTC.